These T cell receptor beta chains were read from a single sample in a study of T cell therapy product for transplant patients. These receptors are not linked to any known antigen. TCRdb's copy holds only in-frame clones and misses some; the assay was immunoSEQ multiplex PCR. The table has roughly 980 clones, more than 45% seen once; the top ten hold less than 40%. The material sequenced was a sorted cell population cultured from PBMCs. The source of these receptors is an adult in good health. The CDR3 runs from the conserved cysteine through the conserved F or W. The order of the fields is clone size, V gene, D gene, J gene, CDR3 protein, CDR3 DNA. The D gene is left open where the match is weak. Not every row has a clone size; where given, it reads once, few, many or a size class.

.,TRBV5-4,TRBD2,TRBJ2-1,CASSSRTSLDNEQFF,TGTGCCAGCAGCTCACGGACTAGCTTGGATAATGAGCAGTTCTTC
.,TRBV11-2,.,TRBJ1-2,CASSLGTEIYGYTF,TGTGCCAGCAGCTTAGGGACGGAGATCTATGGCTACACCTTC
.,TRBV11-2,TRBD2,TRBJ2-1,CASSLGSGGALEQFF,TGTGCCAGCAGCTTAGGTAGCGGGGGGGCACTTGAGCAGTTCTTC
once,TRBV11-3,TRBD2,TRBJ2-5,CASSLGGGPQETQYF,TGTGCCAGCAGCTTAGGCGGGGGACCCCAAGAGACCCAGTACTTC
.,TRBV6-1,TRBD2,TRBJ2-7,CASSNPSSGSYEQYF,TGTGCCAGCAGCAACCCCTCTAGCGGATCCTACGAGCAGTACTTC
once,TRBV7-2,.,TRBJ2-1,CASSLRDRDGQFF,TGTGCCAGCAGCTTAAGGGACCGAGATGGGCAGTTCTTC
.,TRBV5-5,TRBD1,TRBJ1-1,CASSLEGVGTGYETSPEAFF,TGTGCCAGCAGCTTGGAGGGTGTCGGGACAGGGTACGAGACGAGCCCTGAAGCTTTCTTT
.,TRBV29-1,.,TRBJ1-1,CSVEPSALGTEAFF,TGCAGCGTGGAACCCAGCGCCCTGGGCACTGAAGCTTTCTTT
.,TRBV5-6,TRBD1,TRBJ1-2,CASTSQGQGLYGYTF,TGTGCCAGCACCTCCCAAGGACAGGGACTCTATGGCTACACCTTC
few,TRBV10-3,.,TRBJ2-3,CAISDSRLGSTDTQYF,TGTGCCATCAGCGATTCGAGGTTGGGTAGCACAGATACGCAGTATTTT
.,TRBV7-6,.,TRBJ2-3,CASSSISTDTQYF,TGTGCCAGCAGTTCAATTTCCACAGATACGCAGTATTTT